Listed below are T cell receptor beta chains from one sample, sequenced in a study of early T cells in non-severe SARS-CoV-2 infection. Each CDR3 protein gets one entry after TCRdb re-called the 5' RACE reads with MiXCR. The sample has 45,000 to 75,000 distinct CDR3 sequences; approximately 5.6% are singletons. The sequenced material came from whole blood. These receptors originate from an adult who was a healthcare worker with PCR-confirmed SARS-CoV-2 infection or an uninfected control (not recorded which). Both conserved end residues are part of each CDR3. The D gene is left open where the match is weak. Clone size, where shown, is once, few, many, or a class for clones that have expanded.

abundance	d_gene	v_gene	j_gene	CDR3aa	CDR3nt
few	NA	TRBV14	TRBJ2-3	CASSQDWTVLRDTQYF	TGTGCCAGCAGCCAAGACTGGACAGTTTTGAGGGATACGCAGTATTTT
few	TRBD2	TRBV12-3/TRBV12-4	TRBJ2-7	CASSLIVSGGDAYEQYF	TGTGCCAGCAGTTTGATTGTGAGCGGGGGGGACGCCTACGAGCAGTACTTC
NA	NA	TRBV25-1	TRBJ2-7	CASSYRAPYEQYF	TGTGCCAGCAGTTACAGGGCCCCCTACGAGCAGTACTTC
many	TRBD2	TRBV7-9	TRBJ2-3	CASSPSTSAPTDTQYF	TGTGCCAGCAGCCCGTCGACTAGCGCGCCCACAGATACGCAGTATTTT
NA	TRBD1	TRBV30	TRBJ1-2	CAWQSGTAYGYTF	TGTGCCTGGCAGAGCGGGACAGCCTATGGCTACACCTTC
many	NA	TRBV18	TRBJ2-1	CASSPIRNEQFF	TGTGCCAGCTCACCGATCAGAAATGAGCAGTTCTTC
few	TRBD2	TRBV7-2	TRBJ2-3	CASSLNPPLAAHRTDTQYF	TGTGCCAGCAGCTTAAACCCTCCCCTAGCGGCACATCGCACAGATACGCAGTATTTT
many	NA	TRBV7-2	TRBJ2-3	CASSFPGTVADTQYF	TGTGCCAGCAGCTTCCCGGGAACGGTGGCAGATACGCAGTATTTT
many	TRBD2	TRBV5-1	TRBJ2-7	CASSPGAGDTYEQYF	TGCGCCAGCAGCCCCGGAGCGGGGGACACCTACGAGCAGTACTTC
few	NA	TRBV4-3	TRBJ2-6	CASSQRGSGANVLTF	TGCGCCAGCAGCCAACGGGGATCTGGGGCCAACGTCCTGACTTTC
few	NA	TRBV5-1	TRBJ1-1	CASSLGAGTEAFF	TGCGCCAGCAGCTTGGGGGCGGGCACTGAAGCTTTCTTT
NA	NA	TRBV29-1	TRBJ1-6	CNVSLGLGSPLHF	TGCAACGTCTCTTTGGGGTTGGGTTCACCCCTCCACTTT
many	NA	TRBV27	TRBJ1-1	CASSFAAGMNTEAFF	TGTGCCAGCAGTTTTGCGGCGGGTATGAACACTGAAGCTTTCTTT
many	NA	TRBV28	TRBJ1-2	CASSPPGEGGYGYTF	TGTGCCAGCAGCCCCCCAGGGGAAGGCGGCTATGGCTACACCTTC
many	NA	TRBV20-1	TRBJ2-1	CSALDRNNEQFF	TGCAGTGCTTTAGACAGGAACAATGAGCAGTTCTTC
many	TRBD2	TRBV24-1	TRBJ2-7	CATSDPTSGAYEQYF	TGTGCCACCAGTGATCCCACTAGCGGGGCCTACGAGCAGTACTTC
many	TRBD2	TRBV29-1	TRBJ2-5	CSSYRLAGEETQYF	TGCAGCTCCTACCGACTAGCGGGGGAGGAGACCCAGTACTTC
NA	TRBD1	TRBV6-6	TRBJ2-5	CASSYTPGQGFQETQYF	TGTGCCAGCAGTTACACGCCGGGACAGGGATTCCAAGAGACCCAGTACTTC
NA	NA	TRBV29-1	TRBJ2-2	CSGKPPKGPWTGELFF	TGCAGCGGAAAACCTCCCAAGGGGCCTTGGACCGGGGAGCTGTTTTTT
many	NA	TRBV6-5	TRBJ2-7	CASSLRSPGGSGSSYEQYF	TGTGCCAGCAGTCTTCGTTCCCCCGGCGGTAGCGGTAGCTCCTACGAGCAGTACTTC
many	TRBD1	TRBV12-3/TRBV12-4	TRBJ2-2	CASSSGTGELFF	TGTGCCAGCAGTTCCGGGACAGGAGAGCTGTTTTTT
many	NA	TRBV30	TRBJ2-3	CAWSSDRRGSDTQYF	TGTGCCTGGAGCTCGGACCGCCGGGGGTCAGATACGCAGTATTTT
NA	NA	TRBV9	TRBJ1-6	CASSVTHYNSPLHF	TGTGCCAGCAGCGTAACCCACTATAATTCACCCCTCCACTTT
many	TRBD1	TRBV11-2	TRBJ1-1	CASSLAQGAYTEAFF	TGTGCCAGCAGCTTAGCCCAGGGGGCCTACACTGAAGCTTTCTTT
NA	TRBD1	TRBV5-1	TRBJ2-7	CASSPRTGETYEQYF	TGCGCCAGCAGCCCTCGGACAGGGGAGACCTACGAGCAGTACTTC
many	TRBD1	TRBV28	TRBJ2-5	CASSLRGQLETQYF	TGTGCCAGCAGTTTAAGGGGACAGTTAGAGACCCAGTACTTC
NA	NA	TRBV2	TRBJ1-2	CASSAQGNYGYTF	TGTGCCAGCAGTGCCCAGGGTAACTATGGCTACACCTTC
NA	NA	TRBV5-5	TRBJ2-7	CASSLTASYEQYF	TGTGCCAGCAGTTTGACAGCGTCCTACGAGCAGTACTTC
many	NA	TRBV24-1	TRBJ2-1	CATSAAGAIYNEQFF	TGTGCCACCAGTGCAGCCGGGGCGATCTACAATGAGCAGTTCTTC
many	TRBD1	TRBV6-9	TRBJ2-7	CASSSRDRDNEQYF	TGTGCCAGCAGTTCCCGGGACAGGGACAACGAGCAGTACTTC
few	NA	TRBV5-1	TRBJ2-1	CASSPTPSYNEQFF	TGCGCCAGCAGCCCCACCCCCTCCTACAATGAGCAGTTCTTC
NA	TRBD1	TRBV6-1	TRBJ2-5	CASSEQGAWETQYF	TGTGCCAGCAGTGAGCAGGGGGCCTGGGAGACCCAGTACTTC
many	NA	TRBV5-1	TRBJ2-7	CASSRDASSYEQYF	TGCGCCAGCAGCCGGGACGCGAGCTCCTACGAGCAGTACTTC
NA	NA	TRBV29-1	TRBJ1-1	CSVVGGTEAFF	TGCAGCGTGGTCGGGGGCACTGAAGCTTTCTTT
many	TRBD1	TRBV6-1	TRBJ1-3	CASTWTGSGNTIYF	TGTGCCAGCACTTGGACAGGCTCTGGAAACACCATATATTTT
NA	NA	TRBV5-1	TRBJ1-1	CASSFMRGSSSTEAFF	TGCGCCAGCAGCTTCATGAGGGGGTCCTCAAGCACTGAAGCTTTCTTT
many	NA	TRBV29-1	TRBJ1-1	CSVDGRKGAFF	TGCAGCGTTGACGGACGGAAGGGAGCTTTCTTT
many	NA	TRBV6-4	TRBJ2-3	CASSDSGQATDTQYF	TGTGCCAGCAGTGACTCAGGGCAGGCTACAGATACGCAGTATTTT
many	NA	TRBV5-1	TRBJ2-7	CASSLIGNAYEQYF	TGCGCCAGCAGCTTGATTGGCAATGCCTACGAGCAGTACTTC
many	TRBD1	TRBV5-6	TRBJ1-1	CASRETGGATEAFF	TGTGCCAGCAGGGAGACAGGGGGCGCCACTGAAGCTTTCTTT
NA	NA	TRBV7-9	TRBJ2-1	CASTGTTYNEQFF	TGTGCCAGTACCGGGACAACCTACAATGAGCAGTTCTTC
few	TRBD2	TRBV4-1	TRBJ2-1	CASSQIAGEGNEQFF	TGCGCCAGCAGCCAGATAGCGGGGGAGGGCAATGAGCAGTTCTTC
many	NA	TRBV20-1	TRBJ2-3	CSALQGHLQMDTQYF	TGCAGTGCTCTGCAGGGACACCTCCAGATGGATACGCAGTATTTT
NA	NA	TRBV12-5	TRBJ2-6	CASAPHSGANVLTF	TGTGCTAGTGCTCCTCACTCTGGGGCCAACGTCCTGACTTTC
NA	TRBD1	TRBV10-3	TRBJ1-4	CAIRDRAEDEKLFF	TGTGCCATCAGGGACAGGGCCGAGGATGAAAAACTGTTTTTT
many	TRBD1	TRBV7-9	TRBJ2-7	CASSLAMDRAGEQYF	TGTGCCAGCAGCTTAGCCATGGACAGGGCGGGCGAGCAGTACTTC
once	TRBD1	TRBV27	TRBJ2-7	CASSSRTGPSYEQYF	TGTGCCAGCAGTTCAAGGACAGGGCCCTCCTACGAGCAGTACTTC
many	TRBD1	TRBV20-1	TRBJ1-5	CSAPRQGGQPQHF	TGCAGTGCGCCCCGACAGGGCGGCCAGCCCCAGCATTTT
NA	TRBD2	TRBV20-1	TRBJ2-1	CSAASGRDYNEQFF	TGCAGTGCTGCTAGCGGGAGGGACTACAATGAGCAGTTCTTC
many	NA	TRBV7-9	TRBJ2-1	CASSFFEGGIF	TGTGCCAGCAGCTTTTTTGAGGGGGGAATCTTC
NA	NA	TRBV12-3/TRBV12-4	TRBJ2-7	CASSFTLIYEQYF	TGTGCCAGCAGTTTTACCCTAATCTACGAGCAGTACTTC
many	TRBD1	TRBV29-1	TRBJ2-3	CSVERRQGNTDTQYF	TGCAGCGTTGAGCGGAGACAGGGGAACACAGATACGCAGTATTTT
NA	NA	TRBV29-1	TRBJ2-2	CSAKVGQWGELFF	TGCAGCGCCAAGGTCGGGCAATGGGGGGAGCTGTTTTTT
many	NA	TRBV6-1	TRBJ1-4	CASRRGVGPNEKLFF	TGTGCCAGCAGGAGAGGGGTCGGACCTAATGAAAAACTGTTTTTT
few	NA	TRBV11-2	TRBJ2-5	CASSWGLTVQETQYF	TGTGCCAGCAGCTGGGGACTTACGGTCCAAGAGACCCAGTACTTC
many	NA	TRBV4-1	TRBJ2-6	CASSQDPVEGVGANVLTF	TGCGCCAGCAGCCAAGATCCTGTCGAGGGTGTGGGGGCCAACGTCCTGACTTTC